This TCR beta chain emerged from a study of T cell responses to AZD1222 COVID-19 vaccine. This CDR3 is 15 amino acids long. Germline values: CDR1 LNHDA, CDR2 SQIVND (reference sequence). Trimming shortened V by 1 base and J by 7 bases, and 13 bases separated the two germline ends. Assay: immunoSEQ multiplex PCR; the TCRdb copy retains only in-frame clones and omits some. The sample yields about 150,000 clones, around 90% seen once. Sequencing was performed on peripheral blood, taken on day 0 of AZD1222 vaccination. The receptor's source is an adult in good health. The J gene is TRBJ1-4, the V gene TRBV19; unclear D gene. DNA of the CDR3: TGTGCCAGTAGTATAGGAGGCGTGGGAGGTGAAAAACTGTTTTTT. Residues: CASSIGGVGGEKLFF.